The rows below give T cell receptor beta chains drawn from one sample of a study of CD8 T cells in ankylosing spondylitis. TCRdb redid the calling of the 5' RACE reads with MiXCR, one entry per CDR3 protein. The sample includes about 250,000 distinct CDR3 sequences, about 10% of them seen just once. Material: blood, either unsorted or a sorted T cell fraction (not recorded which). These receptors all stem from a male donor with ankylosing spondylitis or in good health (not recorded which). Both conserved end residues are part of each CDR3. Each record gives: CDR3 length, clone size, J gene, D gene, V gene, CDR3 DNA, CDR3 protein. The D gene is left open where the match is weak. The size entry is marked missing in some rows and otherwise reads once, few, many or a size class.

16	many	TRBJ2-7	TRBD2	TRBV5-6	TGTGCCAGCAGCTTGGCCGGGACTAGCGGGCCGCGCGAGCAGTACTTC	CASSLAGTSGPREQYF
17	.	TRBJ2-7	TRBD2	TRBV7-9	TGTGCCAGCAGCTTAGGTCGGGGTAGCGGGAGGAGTTACGAGCAGTACTTC	CASSLGRGSGRSYEQYF
17	few	TRBJ1-5	.	TRBV10-3	TGTGCCATCAGTTCTGCGACTGGTAGGGGGAACAATCAGCCCCAGCATTTT	CAISSATGRGNNQPQHF
12	.	TRBJ1-2	.	TRBV12-3/TRBV12-4	TGTGCCAGCAGTAGACAAACATATGGCTACACCTTC	CASSRQTYGYTF
19	many	TRBJ2-1	TRBD2	TRBV6-1	TGTGCCAGCAGAGGGACGACTAGCGGGGGGGCCGGGTCCTACAATGAGCAGTTCTTC	CASRGTTSGGAGSYNEQFF
16	.	TRBJ2-7	TRBD2	TRBV20-1	TGCAGTGCTAGAGATGAGGGCAGCGGGGCCTCCTACGAGCAGTACTTC	CSARDEGSGASYEQYF
14	.	TRBJ2-2	.	TRBV5-6	TGTGCCAGCAGCCCCGGGCTCCTCTGCGGGGAGCCGTTTTTT	CASSPGLLCGEPFF
15	many	TRBJ2-1	.	TRBV5-1	TGCGCCAGCAGCTTGGAGACCTCCTCGTACAATGAGCAGTTCTTC	CASSLETSSYNEQFF
13	many	TRBJ1-1	.	TRBV5-1	TGCGCCAGCAGCTTGGGGCTGGGATCTGAAGCTTTCTTT	CASSLGLGSEAFF
16	many	TRBJ2-1	TRBD2	TRBV20-1	TGCAGTGCTAGAGATATCACTAGCGGTACCTACAATGAGCAGTTCTTC	CSARDITSGTYNEQFF
18	many	TRBJ2-3	TRBD1	TRBV4-2	TGTGCCAGCAGCCAAGATGGGGGGACAGGGGCCCTCACAGATACGCAGTATTTT	CASSQDGGTGALTDTQYF
13	few	TRBJ2-7	.	TRBV7-7	TGTGCCAGCAGCTCGGGCCGGACCTACGAGCAGTACTTC	CASSSGRTYEQYF
14	many	TRBJ1-6	.	TRBV4-1	TGCGCCAGCAGGCCGCGAGAAGGGGGATCACCCCTCCACTTT	CASRPREGGSPLHF
14	many	TRBJ2-5	TRBD1	TRBV20-1	TGCAGTGCCCCGGACAGGGGGCTTCGAGAGACCCAGTACTTC	CSAPDRGLRETQYF
14	many	TRBJ2-7	.	TRBV6-2/TRBV6-3	TGTGCCAGCAGTTCCCGACGGGCCCCCTACGAGCAGTACTTC	CASSSRRAPYEQYF
12	many	TRBJ2-7	.	TRBV6-2/TRBV6-3	TGTGCCAGCAGGCCGACAGACTACGAGCAGTACTTC	CASRPTDYEQYF
15	few	TRBJ1-5	.	TRBV30	TGTGCCTGGAAACTAGGACAGCGCGCGGGTCAGCCCCAGCATTTT	CAWKLGQRAGQPQHF
15	many	TRBJ1-5	TRBD1	TRBV6-5	TGTGCCAGCAGTTACCCGGGACAGAGCAATCAGCCCCAGCATTTT	CASSYPGQSNQPQHF
13	few	TRBJ1-2	.	TRBV9	TGTGCCAGCAGCGTCGACACCGGCTATGGCTACACCTTC	CASSVDTGYGYTF
16	many	TRBJ2-3	TRBD2	TRBV2	TGTGCCAGCAGTGATGGACTAGCGGGGGGCACAGATACGCAGTATTTT	CASSDGLAGGTDTQYF
15	many	TRBJ2-1	.	TRBV6-1	TGTGCCAGCAGTCAGGGGTCTAGCTCCTACAATGAGCAGTTCTTC	CASSQGSSSYNEQFF
15	many	TRBJ1-1	TRBD1	TRBV3-1	TGTGCCAGCAGCCAAGCGGGACAGCCGTTGGGTGAAGCTTTCTTT	CASSQAGQPLGEAFF
15	many	TRBJ1-1	.	TRBV7-2	TGTGCCAGCAGCCCTCCCCCTCGACAGAACACTGAAGCTTTCTTT	CASSPPPRQNTEAFF
14	many	TRBJ1-1	.	TRBV7-2	TGTGCCAGCAGCTTGGGCCCTTTGAACACTGAAGCTTTCTTT	CASSLGPLNTEAFF
13	many	TRBJ2-1	.	TRBV29-1	TGCAGCGTTGTGGGTAGGGCCTACAATGAGCAGTTCTTC	CSVVGRAYNEQFF
13	.	TRBJ1-1	.	TRBV7-2	TGTGCCAGCAGCTTCTCGGCGAACACTGCAGCTTTCTTT	CASSFSANTAAFF
12	many	TRBJ2-3	.	TRBV29-1	TGCAGCCCCGTGGGACCCACAGATACGCAGTATTTT	CSPVGPTDTQYF
14	many	TRBJ1-2	.	TRBV29-1	TGCAGCGTTGAGGGGGCAGGGTGGACCTATGGCTACACCTTC	CSVEGAGWTYGYTF
15	many	TRBJ2-4	TRBD1	TRBV5-1	TGCGCCAGCAGCTTGGCGTGGGACAGTGGAAACATTCAGTACTTC	CASSLAWDSGNIQYF
15	once	TRBJ2-2	TRBD2	TRBV7-9	TGTGCCAGCAGCCCGGAGGGACTAGCACCCGGGGAGCTGTTTTTT	CASSPEGLAPGELFF
13	many	TRBJ1-2	.	TRBV29-1	TGCAGCGCTCGGGACGGCGGCTACTATGGCTACACCTTC	CSARDGGYYGYTF
15	.	TRBJ2-6	TRBD2	TRBV2	TGTGCCAAGGGACTAGCGGGCGCTGGGGCCAACGTCCTGACTTTC	CAKGLAGAGANVLTF
13	many	TRBJ2-7	.	TRBV7-2	TGTGCCAGCAGCTTAGAGGTATCCTACGAGCAGTACTTC	CASSLEVSYEQYF
13	many	TRBJ1-2	.	TRBV29-1	TGCAGCGTTGAAGGATCCGGGACACATGGCTACACCTTC	CSVEGSGTHGYTF
12	.	TRBJ2-4	TRBD1	TRBV6-2/TRBV6-3	TGTGCCAGCAGTTACTCGGACAGGCCGCGGTACTTC	CASSYSDRPRYF
15	.	TRBJ2-2	TRBD1	TRBV6-1	TGTGCCAGCAGGCCACAGGGGGCGAACACCGGGGAGCTGTTTTTT	CASRPQGANTGELFF
14	once	TRBJ2-4	.	TRBV5-4	TGTGCCGGCAGCTGGCCGGGAGACAAAAACATTCAGTACTTC	CAGSWPGDKNIQYF
17	many	TRBJ2-2	TRBD2	TRBV6-2/TRBV6-3	TGTGCCAGCAGTTACAATCCGGGGGGGCCGGATACCGGGGAGCTGTTTTTT	CASSYNPGGPDTGELFF
15	few	TRBJ2-3	TRBD1	TRBV7-9	TGTGCCAGCAGCCCGGGACAGGGGGCACTAGATACGCAGTATTTT	CASSPGQGALDTQYF
15	many	TRBJ1-1	.	TRBV25-1	TGTGCCAGCAGTGAATCGGAGGTGTGGGGCACTGAAGCTTTCTTT	CASSESEVWGTEAFF
16	many	TRBJ1-1	TRBD1	TRBV3-1	TGTGCCAGCAGCCAAGGGGACAGGGGGGGGAACACTGAAGCTTTCTTT	CASSQGDRGGNTEAFF
13	many	TRBJ1-5	TRBD1	TRBV18	TGTGCCAGCTCACCACAGGGGGCAGAACCCCAGCATTTT	CASSPQGAEPQHF